The T cell receptor beta chain described here comes from a study of PD-1 blockade in classical Hodgkin lymphoma. Study as a whole: Treatment was intravenous nivolumab, 3 mg/kg every 2 weeks, until progression.

Every one of the patients relapsed after autologous stem cell transplantation (brentuximab vedotin exposure was variable). Best responses included complete response and partial response; otherwise, the best response was progressive disease. V was shortened by 0 bases and J by 6 bases, with 8 bases between the two germline ends. The CDR3 runs to 13 residues. Germline loops: CDR1 KGHSH, CDR2 LQKENI. Clones were read by immunoSEQ multiplex PCR, and TCRdb kept only the in-frame ones, dropping some. The sample holds about 26,000 clones, more than 75% seen once. The receptor was derived from a human donor with classical Hodgkin lymphoma. The chain has TRBV18 and TRBJ1-1; no firm D call. The sequencing here drew on peripheral blood mononuclear cells (PBMCs), taken before the second cycle of nivolumab. CDR3 in DNA: TGTGCCAGCTCACCACCGAGTGGGCCTGAAGCTTTCTTT. Translated, it gives CASSPPSGPEAFF.